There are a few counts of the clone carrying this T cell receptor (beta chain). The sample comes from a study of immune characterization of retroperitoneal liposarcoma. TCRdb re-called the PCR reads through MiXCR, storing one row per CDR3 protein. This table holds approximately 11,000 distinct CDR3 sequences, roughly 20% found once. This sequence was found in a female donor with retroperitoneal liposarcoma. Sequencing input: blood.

The DNA for the CDR3 is TGTGCCAGCAGTGAACCCGGGAGGGGGACCGGGGAGCTGTTTTTT. Protein: CASSEPGRGTGELFF. J is TRBJ2-2 and V is TRBV6-1, with TRBD2 identical over 8 bases. CDR3 size: 15 residues. Germline CDR1 MNHNS, CDR2 SASEGT. Trimming removed 2 bases from V and 5 bases from J; junction bases left unmatched: 4.